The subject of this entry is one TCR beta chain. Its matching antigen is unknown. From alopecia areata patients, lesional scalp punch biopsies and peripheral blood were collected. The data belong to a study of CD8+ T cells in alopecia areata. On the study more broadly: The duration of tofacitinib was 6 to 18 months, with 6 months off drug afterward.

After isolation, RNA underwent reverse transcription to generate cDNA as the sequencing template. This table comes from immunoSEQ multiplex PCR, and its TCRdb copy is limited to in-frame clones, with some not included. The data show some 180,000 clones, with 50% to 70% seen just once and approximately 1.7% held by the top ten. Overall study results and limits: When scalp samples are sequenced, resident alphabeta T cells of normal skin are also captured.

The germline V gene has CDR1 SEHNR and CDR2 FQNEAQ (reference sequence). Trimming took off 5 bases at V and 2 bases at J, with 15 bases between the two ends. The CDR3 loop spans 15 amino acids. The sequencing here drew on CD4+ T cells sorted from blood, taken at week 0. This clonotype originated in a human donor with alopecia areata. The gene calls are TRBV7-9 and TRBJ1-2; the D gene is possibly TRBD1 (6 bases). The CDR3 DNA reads TGTGCCAGCAGCGACGGGGGGCAGTTCAACTATGGCTACACCTTC. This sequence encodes CASSDGGQFNYGYTF.